These T cell receptor beta chains were read from a single sample in a study of Ad26.COV2.S vaccination and SARS-CoV-2 variants. The protocol was immunoSEQ multiplex PCR, while the TCRdb copy is restricted to in-frame clones and leaves out a portion. Of fewer than 500,000 clones listed, over 75% are singletons. The source material was peripheral blood, sampled in a trial of Ad26.COV2.S vaccine versus placebo. The receptors come from a person aged 18-60 years who received the Ad26.COV2.S COVID-19 vaccine or a placebo. The CDR3 runs from the conserved cysteine through the conserved F or W. Fields, in order: clone size, J gene, D gene, V gene, CDR3 DNA, CDR3 protein. D genes are given only for firm matches. Not every row has a clone size; where given, it reads once, few, many or a size class.

clone_size: -
j_call: TRBJ1-2
d_call: -
v_call: TRBV27
cdr3_nt: TGTGCCAGCAGTTTCGTCCCTGATAGGGGCTACACCTTC
cdr3_aa: CASSFVPDRGYTF

clone_size: -
j_call: TRBJ2-1
d_call: TRBD2
v_call: TRBV6-5
cdr3_nt: TGTGCCAGCAGCCGGACTAGCGGCAACAATGAGCAGTTCTTC
cdr3_aa: CASSRTSGNNEQFF

clone_size: -
j_call: TRBJ2-7
d_call: -
v_call: TRBV7-6
cdr3_nt: TGTGCCAGCAGCTTAGGCACCTCTGGAAGTGAGCAGTACTTC
cdr3_aa: CASSLGTSGSEQYF

clone_size: -
j_call: TRBJ1-1
d_call: TRBD1
v_call: TRBV9
cdr3_nt: TGTGCCAGCAGCGGCTCAGGGGGCGCCTTTGATGAAGCTTTCTTT
cdr3_aa: CASSGSGGAFDEAFF

clone_size: few
j_call: TRBJ1-1
d_call: -
v_call: TRBV6-6
cdr3_nt: TGTGCCAGCAGTTACGGGCCAGGTGCTTTCTTT
cdr3_aa: CASSYGPGAFF

clone_size: -
j_call: TRBJ2-3
d_call: -
v_call: TRBV5-6
cdr3_nt: TGTGCCGCTTCTTCGGACCCTAGCACAGATACGCAGTATTTT
cdr3_aa: CAASSDPSTDTQYF

clone_size: -
j_call: TRBJ2-1
d_call: -
v_call: TRBV28
cdr3_nt: TGTGCCAGCAGTTTATTCGGGAGCGATGAGCAGTTCTTC
cdr3_aa: CASSLFGSDEQFF

clone_size: -
j_call: TRBJ2-7
d_call: TRBD2
v_call: TRBV6-5
cdr3_nt: TGTGCCAGCAGTTACTCGTTAGCGGGCTCCTACGAGCAGTACTTC
cdr3_aa: CASSYSLAGSYEQYF

clone_size: -
j_call: TRBJ2-5
d_call: -
v_call: TRBV6-5
cdr3_nt: TGTGCCAGCAGTTACCTTGGGGAAGAGACCCAGTACTTC
cdr3_aa: CASSYLGEETQYF

clone_size: -
j_call: TRBJ2-1
d_call: -
v_call: TRBV4-2
cdr3_nt: TGTGCCAGCAGCCCATACCCCGTAGGGGGTGAGCAGTTCTTC
cdr3_aa: CASSPYPVGGEQFF

clone_size: -
j_call: TRBJ1-2
d_call: TRBD1
v_call: TRBV5-6
cdr3_nt: TGTGCCAGCAGCTTAGCGGCAGGGGGTGGCTACACCTTC
cdr3_aa: CASSLAAGGGYTF

clone_size: -
j_call: TRBJ1-2
d_call: TRBD1
v_call: TRBV4-3
cdr3_nt: TGCGCCAGCAGCCAAGAAGAGGGGGCGGGCTATGGCTACACCTTC
cdr3_aa: CASSQEEGAGYGYTF

clone_size: -
j_call: TRBJ1-6
d_call: -
v_call: TRBV30
cdr3_nt: TGTGCCTGGAGAAGACAGAACTATAATTCACCCCTCCACTTT
cdr3_aa: CAWRRQNYNSPLHF

clone_size: -
j_call: TRBJ2-7
d_call: -
v_call: TRBV23-1
cdr3_nt: TGCGCCAGCAGTCCCCGTGAGCACGAGCAGTACTTC
cdr3_aa: CASSPREHEQYF

clone_size: -
j_call: TRBJ2-4
d_call: -
v_call: TRBV5-1
cdr3_nt: TGCGCCAGCAGGTCTCCAGGGTTAGGAAACATTCAGTACTTC
cdr3_aa: CASRSPGLGNIQYF

clone_size: -
j_call: TRBJ1-2
d_call: -
v_call: TRBV27
cdr3_nt: TGTGCCAGCAGTGGGGGTAATGGCTACACCTTC
cdr3_aa: CASSGGNGYTF

clone_size: -
j_call: TRBJ2-7
d_call: -
v_call: TRBV19
cdr3_nt: TGTGCCAGTAGTGACCGATACGAGCAGTACTTC
cdr3_aa: CASSDRYEQYF

clone_size: -
j_call: TRBJ1-4
d_call: -
v_call: TRBV2
cdr3_nt: TGTGCCAGCAGGGTCCTTGCAACTAATGAAAAACTGTTTTTT
cdr3_aa: CASRVLATNEKLFF

clone_size: once
j_call: TRBJ1-6
d_call: -
v_call: TRBV6-4
cdr3_nt: TGTGCCAGCAGTGACGCAGCGGGGAATTCACCCCTCCACTTT
cdr3_aa: CASSDAAGNSPLHF

clone_size: -
j_call: TRBJ1-5
d_call: TRBD1
v_call: TRBV19
cdr3_nt: TGTGCCAGTACCTATAGGATCAGGGGGAATCAGCCCCAGCATTTT
cdr3_aa: CASTYRIRGNQPQHF

clone_size: -
j_call: TRBJ2-1
d_call: -
v_call: TRBV9
cdr3_nt: TGTGCCAGCAGCCCCAACCTCTTTAGGTCCGAGCAGTTCTTC
cdr3_aa: CASSPNLFRSEQFF

clone_size: -
j_call: TRBJ2-3
d_call: -
v_call: TRBV15
cdr3_nt: TGTGCCACCAGCAGAGAACTCATCACTAGTGGAGATACGCAGTATTTT
cdr3_aa: CATSRELITSGDTQYF

clone_size: -
j_call: TRBJ2-3
d_call: TRBD2
v_call: TRBV6-5
cdr3_nt: TGTGCCAGCAGTCCATCCGGGGGGACCCAGGATACGCAGTATTTT
cdr3_aa: CASSPSGGTQDTQYF

clone_size: -
j_call: TRBJ1-4
d_call: -
v_call: TRBV6-6
cdr3_nt: TGTGCCAGCAGTTACATCGGACGTGAAAAACTGTTTTTT
cdr3_aa: CASSYIGREKLFF